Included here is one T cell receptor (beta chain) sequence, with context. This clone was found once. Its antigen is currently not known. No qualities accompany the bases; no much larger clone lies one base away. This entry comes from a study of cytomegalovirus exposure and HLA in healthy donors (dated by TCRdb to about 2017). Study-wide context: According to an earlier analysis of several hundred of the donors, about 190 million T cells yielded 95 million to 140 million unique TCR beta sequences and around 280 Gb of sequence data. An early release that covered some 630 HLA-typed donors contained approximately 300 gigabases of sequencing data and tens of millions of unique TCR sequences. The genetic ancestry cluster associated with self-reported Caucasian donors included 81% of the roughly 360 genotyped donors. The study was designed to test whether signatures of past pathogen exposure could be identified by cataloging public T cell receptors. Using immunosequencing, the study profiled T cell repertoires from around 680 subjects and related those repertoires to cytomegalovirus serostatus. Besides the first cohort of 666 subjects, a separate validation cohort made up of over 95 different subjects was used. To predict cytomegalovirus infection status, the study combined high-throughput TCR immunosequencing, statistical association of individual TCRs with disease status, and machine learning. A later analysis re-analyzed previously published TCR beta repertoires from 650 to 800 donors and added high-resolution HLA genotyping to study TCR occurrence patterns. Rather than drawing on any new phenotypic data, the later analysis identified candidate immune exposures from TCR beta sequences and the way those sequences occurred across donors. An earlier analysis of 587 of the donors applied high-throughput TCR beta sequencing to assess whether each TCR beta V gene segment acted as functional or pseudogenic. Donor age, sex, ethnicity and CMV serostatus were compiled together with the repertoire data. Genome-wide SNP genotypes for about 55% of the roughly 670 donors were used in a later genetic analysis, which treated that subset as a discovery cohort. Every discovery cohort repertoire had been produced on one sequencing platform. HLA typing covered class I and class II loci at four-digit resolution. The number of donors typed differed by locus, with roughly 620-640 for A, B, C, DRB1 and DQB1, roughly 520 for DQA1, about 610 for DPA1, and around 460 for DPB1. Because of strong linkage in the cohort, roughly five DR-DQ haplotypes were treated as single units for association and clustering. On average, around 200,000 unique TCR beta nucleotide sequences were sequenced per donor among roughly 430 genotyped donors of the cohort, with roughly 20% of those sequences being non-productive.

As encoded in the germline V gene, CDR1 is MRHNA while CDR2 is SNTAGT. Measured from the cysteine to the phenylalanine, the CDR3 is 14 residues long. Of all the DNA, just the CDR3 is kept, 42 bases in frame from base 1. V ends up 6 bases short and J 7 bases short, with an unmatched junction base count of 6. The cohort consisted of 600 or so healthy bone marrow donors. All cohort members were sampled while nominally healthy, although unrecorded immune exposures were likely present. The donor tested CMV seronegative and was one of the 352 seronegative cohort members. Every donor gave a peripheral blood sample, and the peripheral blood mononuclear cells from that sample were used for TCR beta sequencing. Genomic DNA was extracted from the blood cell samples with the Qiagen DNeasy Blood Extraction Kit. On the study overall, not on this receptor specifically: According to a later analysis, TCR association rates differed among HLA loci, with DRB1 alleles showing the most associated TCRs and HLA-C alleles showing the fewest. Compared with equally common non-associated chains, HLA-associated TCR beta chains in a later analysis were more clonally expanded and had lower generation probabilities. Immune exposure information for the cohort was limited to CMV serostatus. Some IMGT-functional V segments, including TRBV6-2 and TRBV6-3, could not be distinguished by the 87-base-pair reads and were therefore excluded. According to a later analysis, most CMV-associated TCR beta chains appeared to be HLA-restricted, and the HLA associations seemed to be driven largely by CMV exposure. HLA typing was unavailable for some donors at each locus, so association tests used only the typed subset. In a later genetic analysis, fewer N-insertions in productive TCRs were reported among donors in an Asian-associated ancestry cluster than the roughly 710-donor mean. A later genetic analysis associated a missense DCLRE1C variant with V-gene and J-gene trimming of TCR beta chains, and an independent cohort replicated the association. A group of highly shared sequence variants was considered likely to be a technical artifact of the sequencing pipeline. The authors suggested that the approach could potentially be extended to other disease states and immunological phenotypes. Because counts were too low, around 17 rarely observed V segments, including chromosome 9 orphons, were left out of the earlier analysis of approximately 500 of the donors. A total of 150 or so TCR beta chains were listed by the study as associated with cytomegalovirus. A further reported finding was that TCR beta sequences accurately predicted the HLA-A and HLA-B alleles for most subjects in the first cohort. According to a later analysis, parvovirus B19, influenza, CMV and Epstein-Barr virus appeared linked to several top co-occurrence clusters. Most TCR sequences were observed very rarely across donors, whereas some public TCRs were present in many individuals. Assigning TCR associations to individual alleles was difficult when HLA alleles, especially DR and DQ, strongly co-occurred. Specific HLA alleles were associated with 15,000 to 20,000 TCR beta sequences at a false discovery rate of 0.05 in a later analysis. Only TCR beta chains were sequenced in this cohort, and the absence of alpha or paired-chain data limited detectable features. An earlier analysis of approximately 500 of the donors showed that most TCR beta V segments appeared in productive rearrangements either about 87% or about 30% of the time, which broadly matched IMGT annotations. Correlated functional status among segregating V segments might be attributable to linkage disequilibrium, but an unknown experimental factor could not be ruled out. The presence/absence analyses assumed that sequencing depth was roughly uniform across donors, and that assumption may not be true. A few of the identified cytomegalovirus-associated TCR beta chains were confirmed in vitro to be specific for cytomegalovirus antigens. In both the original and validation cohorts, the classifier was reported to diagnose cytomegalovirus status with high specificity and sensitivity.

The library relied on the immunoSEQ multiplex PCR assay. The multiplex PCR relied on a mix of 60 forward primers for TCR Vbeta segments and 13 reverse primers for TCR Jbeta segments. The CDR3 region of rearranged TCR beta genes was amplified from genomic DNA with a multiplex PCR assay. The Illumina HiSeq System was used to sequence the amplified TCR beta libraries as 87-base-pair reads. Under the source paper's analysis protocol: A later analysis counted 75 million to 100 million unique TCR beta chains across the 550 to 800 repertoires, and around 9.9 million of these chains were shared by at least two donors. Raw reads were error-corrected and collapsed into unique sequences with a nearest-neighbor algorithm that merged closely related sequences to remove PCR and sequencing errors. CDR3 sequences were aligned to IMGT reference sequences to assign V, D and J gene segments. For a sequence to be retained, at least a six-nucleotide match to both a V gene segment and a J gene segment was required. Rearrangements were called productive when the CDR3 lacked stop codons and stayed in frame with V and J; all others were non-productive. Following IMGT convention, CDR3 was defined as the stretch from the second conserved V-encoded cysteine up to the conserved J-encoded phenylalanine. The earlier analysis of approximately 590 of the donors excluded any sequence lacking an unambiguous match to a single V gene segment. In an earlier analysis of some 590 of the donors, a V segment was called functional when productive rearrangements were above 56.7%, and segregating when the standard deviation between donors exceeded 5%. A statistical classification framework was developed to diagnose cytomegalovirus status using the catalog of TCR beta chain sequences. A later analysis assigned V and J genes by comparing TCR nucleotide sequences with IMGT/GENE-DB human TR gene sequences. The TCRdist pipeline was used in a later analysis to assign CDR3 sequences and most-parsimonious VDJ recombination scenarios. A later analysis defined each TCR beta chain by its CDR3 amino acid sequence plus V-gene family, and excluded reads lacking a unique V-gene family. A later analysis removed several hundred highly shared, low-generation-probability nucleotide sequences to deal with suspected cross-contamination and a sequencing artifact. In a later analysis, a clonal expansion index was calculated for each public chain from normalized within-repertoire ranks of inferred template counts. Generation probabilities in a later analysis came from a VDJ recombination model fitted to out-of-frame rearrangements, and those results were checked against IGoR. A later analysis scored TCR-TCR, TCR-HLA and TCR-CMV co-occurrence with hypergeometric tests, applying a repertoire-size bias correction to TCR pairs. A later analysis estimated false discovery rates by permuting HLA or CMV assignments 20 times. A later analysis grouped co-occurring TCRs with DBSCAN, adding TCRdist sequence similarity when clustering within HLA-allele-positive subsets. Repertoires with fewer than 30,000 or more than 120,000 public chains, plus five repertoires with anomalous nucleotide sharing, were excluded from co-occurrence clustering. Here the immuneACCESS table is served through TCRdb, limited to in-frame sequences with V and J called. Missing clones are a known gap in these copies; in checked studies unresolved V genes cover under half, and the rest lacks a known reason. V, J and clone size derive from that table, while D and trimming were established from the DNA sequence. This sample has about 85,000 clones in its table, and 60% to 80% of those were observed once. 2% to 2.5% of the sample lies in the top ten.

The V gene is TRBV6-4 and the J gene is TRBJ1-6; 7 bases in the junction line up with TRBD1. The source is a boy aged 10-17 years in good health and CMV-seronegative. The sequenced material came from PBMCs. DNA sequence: TGTGCCAGCAGGGCCGGGACAGAGAATTCACCCCTCCACTTT. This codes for CASRAGTENSPLHF.